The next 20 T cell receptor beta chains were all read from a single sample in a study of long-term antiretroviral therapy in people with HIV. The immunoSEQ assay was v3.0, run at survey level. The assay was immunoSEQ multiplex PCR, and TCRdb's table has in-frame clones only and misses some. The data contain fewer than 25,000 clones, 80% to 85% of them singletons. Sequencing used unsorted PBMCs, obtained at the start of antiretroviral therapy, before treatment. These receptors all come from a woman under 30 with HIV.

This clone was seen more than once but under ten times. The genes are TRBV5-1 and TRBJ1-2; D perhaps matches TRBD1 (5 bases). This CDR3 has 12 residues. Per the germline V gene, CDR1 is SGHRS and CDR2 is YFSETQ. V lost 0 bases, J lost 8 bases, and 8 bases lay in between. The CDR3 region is CASSLEGAGYTF. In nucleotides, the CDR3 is TGCGCCAGCAGCTTGGAAGGGGCCGGCTACACCTTC.

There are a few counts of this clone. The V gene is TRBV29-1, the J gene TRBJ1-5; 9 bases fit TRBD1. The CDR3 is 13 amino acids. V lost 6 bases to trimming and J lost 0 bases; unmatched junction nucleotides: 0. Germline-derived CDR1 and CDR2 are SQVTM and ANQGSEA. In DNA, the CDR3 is TGCAGCGTGGGACAGGGTAGCAATCAGCCCCAGCATTTT. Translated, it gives CSVGQGSNQPQHF.

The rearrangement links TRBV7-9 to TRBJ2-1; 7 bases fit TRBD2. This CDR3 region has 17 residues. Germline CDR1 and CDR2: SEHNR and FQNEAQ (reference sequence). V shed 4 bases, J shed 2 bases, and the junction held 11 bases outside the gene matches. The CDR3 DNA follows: TGTGCCAGCAGCTCGAGGACTAGTACGGGGACCTACAATGAGCAGTTCTTC. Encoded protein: CASSSRTSTGTYNEQFF.

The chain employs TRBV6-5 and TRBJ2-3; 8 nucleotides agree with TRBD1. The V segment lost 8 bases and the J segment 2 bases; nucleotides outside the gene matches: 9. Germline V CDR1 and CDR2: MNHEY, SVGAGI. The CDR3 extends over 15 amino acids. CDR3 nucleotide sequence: TGTGCCAGCGAAGATGGACAGGGTGACACAGATACGCAGTATTTT. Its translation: CASEDGQGDTDTQYF.

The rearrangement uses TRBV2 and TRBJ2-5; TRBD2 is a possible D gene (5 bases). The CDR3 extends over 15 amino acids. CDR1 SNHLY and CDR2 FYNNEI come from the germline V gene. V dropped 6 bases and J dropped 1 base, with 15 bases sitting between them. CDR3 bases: TGTGCCAGCAGATATTCAAGCGGCCTCCAAGAGACCCAGTACTTC. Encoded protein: CASRYSSGLQETQYF. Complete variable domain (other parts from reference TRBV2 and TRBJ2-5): EPEVTQTPSHQVTQMGQEVILRCVPISNHLYFYWYRQILGQKVEFLVSFYNNEISEKSEIFDDQFSVERPDGSNFTLKIRSTKLEDSAMYFCASRYSSGLQETQYFGPGTRLLVL.

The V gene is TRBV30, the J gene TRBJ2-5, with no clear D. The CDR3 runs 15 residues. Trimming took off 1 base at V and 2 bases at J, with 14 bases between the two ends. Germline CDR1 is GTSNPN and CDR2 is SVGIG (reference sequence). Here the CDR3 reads CAWSGSQPSQETQYF. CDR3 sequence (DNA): TGTGCCTGGAGTGGGTCGCAGCCCAGTCAAGAGACCCAGTACTTC.

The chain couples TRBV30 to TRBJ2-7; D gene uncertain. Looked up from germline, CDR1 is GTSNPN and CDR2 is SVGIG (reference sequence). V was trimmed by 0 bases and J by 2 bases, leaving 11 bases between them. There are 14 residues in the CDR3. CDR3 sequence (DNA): TGTGCCTGGAGTGTAGATGTCCTAACCTACGAGCAGTACTTC. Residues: CAWSVDVLTYEQYF.

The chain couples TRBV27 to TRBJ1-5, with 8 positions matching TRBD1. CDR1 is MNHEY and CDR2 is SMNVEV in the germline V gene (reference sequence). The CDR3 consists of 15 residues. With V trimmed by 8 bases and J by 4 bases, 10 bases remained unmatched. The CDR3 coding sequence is TGTGCCAGCCAAGAATTGGGACAGGCAAATCAGCCCCAGCATTTT. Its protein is CASQELGQANQPQHF.

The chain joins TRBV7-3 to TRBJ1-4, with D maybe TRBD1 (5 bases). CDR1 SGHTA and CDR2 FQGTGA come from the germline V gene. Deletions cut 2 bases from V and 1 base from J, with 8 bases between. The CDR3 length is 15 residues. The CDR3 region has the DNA TGTGCCAGCAGCTTACAGGGTGGAACTAATGAAAAACTGTTTTTT. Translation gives CASSLQGGTNEKLFF.

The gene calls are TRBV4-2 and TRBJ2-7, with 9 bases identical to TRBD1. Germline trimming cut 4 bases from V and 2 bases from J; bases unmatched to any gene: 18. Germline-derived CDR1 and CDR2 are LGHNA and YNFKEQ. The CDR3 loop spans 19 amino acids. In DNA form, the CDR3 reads TGTGCCAGCAGCCGAACAACCGGGACAGGGACCGCGATTACCTACGAGCAGTACTTC. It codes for CASSRTTGTGTAITYEQYF.

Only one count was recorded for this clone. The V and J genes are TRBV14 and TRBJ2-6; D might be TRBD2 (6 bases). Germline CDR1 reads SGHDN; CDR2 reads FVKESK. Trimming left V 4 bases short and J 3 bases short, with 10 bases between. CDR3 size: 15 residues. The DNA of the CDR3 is TGTGCCAGCAGCCCCGTGGAGGGTGGGGCCAACGTCCTGACTTTC. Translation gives CASSPVEGGANVLTF.

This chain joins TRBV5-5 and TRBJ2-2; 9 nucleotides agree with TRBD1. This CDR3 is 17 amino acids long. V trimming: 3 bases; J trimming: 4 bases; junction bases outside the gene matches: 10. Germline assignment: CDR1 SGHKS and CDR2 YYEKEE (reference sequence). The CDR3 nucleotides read TGTGCCAGCAGCTGGCCCGGACAGGGGCCCTTCACCGGGGAGCTGTTTTTT. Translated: CASSWPGQGPFTGELFF.

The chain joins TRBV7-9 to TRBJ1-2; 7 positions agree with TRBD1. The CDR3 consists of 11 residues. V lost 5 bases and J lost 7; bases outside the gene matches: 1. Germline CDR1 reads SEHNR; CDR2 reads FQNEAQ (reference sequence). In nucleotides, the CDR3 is TGTGCCAGCAGCCGACAGGGTGGCTACACCTTC. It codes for CASSRQGGYTF. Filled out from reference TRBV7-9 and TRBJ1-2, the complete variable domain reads DTGVSQNPRHKITKRGQNVTFRCDPISEHNRLYWYRQTLGQGPEFLTYFQNEAQLEKSRLLSDRFSAERPKGSFSTLEIQRTEQGDSAMYLCASSRQGGYTFGSGTRLTVV.

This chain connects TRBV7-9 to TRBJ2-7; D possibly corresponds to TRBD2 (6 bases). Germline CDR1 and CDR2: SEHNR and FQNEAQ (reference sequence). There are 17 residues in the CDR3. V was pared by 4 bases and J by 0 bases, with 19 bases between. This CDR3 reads CASSSDPWLANSYEQYF. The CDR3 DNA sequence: TGTGCCAGCAGCTCCGACCCCTGGCTAGCGAACTCCTACGAGCAGTACTTC.

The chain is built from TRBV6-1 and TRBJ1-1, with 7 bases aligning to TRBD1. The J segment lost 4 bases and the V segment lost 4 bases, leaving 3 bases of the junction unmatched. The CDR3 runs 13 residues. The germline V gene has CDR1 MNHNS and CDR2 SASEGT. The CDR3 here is CASSVHRGTEAFF. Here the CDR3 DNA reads TGTGCCAGCAGTGTACACAGGGGCACTGAAGCTTTCTTT.

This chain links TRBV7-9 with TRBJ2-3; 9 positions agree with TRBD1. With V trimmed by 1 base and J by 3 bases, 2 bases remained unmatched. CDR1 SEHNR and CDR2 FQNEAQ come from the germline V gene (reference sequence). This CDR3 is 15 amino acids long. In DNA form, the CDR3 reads TGTGCCAGCAGCTTAGACAGGGGGCAGACAGATACGCAGTATTTT. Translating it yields CASSLDRGQTDTQYF. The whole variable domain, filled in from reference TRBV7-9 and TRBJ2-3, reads DTGVSQNPRHKITKRGQNVTFRCDPISEHNRLYWYRQTLGQGPEFLTYFQNEAQLEKSRLLSDRFSAERPKGSFSTLEIQRTEQGDSAMYLCASSLDRGQTDTQYFGPGTRLTVL.

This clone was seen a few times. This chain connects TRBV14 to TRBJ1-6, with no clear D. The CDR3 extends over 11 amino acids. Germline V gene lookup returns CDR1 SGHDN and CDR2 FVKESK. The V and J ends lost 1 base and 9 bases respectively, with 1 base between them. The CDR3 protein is CASSQGSPLHF. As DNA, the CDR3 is TGTGCCAGCAGCCAAGGTTCACCCCTCCACTTT.

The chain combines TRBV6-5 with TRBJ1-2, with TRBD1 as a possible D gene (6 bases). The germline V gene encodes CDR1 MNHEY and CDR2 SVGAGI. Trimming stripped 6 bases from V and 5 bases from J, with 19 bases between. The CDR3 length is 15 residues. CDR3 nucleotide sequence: TGTGCCAGCAGAGAAAATCGGGACACTCTATATGGCTACACCTTC. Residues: CASRENRDTLYGYTF.

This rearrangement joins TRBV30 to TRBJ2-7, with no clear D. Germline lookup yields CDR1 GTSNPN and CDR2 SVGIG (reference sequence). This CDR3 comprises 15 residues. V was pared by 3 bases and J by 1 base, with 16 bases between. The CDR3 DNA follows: TGTGCCTGGAGGCTCGGCAGGATGGGGTCCTACGAGCAGTACTTC. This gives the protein CAWRLGRMGSYEQYF.

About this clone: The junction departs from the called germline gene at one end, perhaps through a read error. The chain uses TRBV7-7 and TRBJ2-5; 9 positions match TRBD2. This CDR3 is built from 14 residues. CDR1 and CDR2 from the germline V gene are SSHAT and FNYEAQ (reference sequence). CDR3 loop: CASSPSAGGETQYF. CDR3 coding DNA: TGTGCTAGCAGCCCGTCAGCGGGAGGTGAGACCCAGTACTTC.